The clone carrying this T cell receptor beta chain occurred a few times. Sorting that relied on CD45RO/CCR7/CD25/CD127/CD95/CD27 yielded CD4+ naive, central memory, regulatory and stem cell-like memory cells. This entry belongs to a study of beta chain features in type 1 diabetes. The entirety of the isolated RNA underwent reverse transcription, so expressed TCRB transcripts were sequenced. TCRdb's copy holds only in-frame clones and misses some; the assay was immunoSEQ multiplex PCR. The data show some 150,000 clones, with roughly 53% seen just once and around 0.42% held by the top ten. The CDR3 contains 16 residues. Per germline, CDR1 SGHNT and CDR2 YYREEE (reference sequence). With 0 bases clipped from V and 8 bases from J, the junction kept 8 bases outside the gene matches.

The chain couples TRBV5-4 to TRBJ2-1; TRBD1 aligns across 10 bases. Sequenced input: Tregs from blood. The receptor's source is a man between 18 and 35 years old in good health. The CDR3 here is CASSLGPGTGVDEQFF. CDR3 DNA sequence: TGTGCCAGCAGCTTGGGGCCCGGGACAGGGGTCGATGAGCAGTTCTTC.